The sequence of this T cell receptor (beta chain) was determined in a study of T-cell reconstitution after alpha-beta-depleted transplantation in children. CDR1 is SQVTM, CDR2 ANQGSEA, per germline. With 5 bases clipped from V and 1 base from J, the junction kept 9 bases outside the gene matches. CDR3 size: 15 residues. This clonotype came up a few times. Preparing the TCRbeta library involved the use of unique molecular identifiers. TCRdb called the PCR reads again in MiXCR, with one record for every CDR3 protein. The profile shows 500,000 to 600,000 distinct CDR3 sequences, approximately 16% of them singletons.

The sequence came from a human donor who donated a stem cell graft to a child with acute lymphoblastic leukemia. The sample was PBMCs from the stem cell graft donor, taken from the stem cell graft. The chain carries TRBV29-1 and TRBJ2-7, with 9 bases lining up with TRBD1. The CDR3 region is CSVSGTGLLSYEQYF. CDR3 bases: TGCAGCGTTTCCGGGACAGGGTTATTATCCTACGAGCAGTACTTC.